The 14 T cell receptor beta chains in this list originate from one sample, sequenced in a study of cytomegalovirus exposure and HLA in healthy donors. The PCR had 60 Vbeta and 13 Jbeta primers. Here immunoSEQ multiplex PCR was the method, and the copy in TCRdb shows in-frame clones only, minus some. The sample contains around 170,000 clones, more than 65% of which appear only once. Sequenced material: PBMCs. The receptors were sampled from a woman aged 50 to 60 in good health and CMV-seronegative.

Only one count was recorded for this clone. The CDR3 here is CASSAAGSGRYNEQFF. CDR3 nucleotide sequence: TGCGCCAGCAGCGCCGCCGGCAGCGGGAGGTACAATGAGCAGTTCTTC. The chain is built from TRBV5-1 and TRBJ2-1, with 9 bases matching TRBD2. The CDR3 contains 16 residues. With 4 bases clipped from V and 4 bases from J, the junction kept 9 bases outside the gene matches. Germline-derived CDR1 and CDR2 are SGHRS and YFSETQ.

The V and J genes are TRBV28 and TRBJ2-1, with 7 bases that match TRBD2. The ends lost 7 bases at V and 7 bases at J; junction bases unmatched: 22. Germline CDR1 is MDHEN and CDR2 is SYDVKM. This CDR3 spans 18 amino acids. In DNA form, the CDR3 reads TGTGCCAGCATGTTTTTTCCTGGACTAGAAAAAGAGGGTAATGAGCAGTTCTTC. Translated, it gives CASMFFPGLEKEGNEQFF. Drawing the rest from reference TRBV28 and TRBJ2-1, the complete variable domain is DVKVTQSSRYLVKRTGEKVFLECVQDMDHENMFWYRQDPGLGLRLIYFSYDVKMKEKGDIPEGYSVSREKKERFSLILESASTNQTSMYLCASMFFPGLEKEGNEQFFGPGTRLTVL.

This chain's CDR3 is CASGFAGGFLETQYF. The CDR3 nucleotides are TGCGCCAGCGGGTTCGCGGGAGGATTCTTAGAGACCCAGTACTTC. The genes are TRBV5-1 and TRBJ2-5, with TRBD2 matching over 8 bases. The CDR3 is 15 amino acids. Germline CDR1 and CDR2: SGHRS and YFSETQ. J gave up 4 bases and V 7 bases, and 12 bases lay outside the gene matches.

DNA of the CDR3: TGCGCCAGCAGCTTGGACCAGGGGCAGGTTTCACCCCTCCACTTT. Encoded protein: CASSLDQGQVSPLHF. V and J are TRBV5-1 and TRBJ1-6, with D possibly TRBD1 on 6 matching bases. Germline assignment: CDR1 SGHRS and CDR2 YFSETQ. V was shortened by 0 bases and J by 9 bases, with 13 bases between the two germline ends. The CDR3 has 15 residues.

This clone has just one count. The chain couples TRBV28 to TRBJ2-2; weak D call: TRBD2 (5 bases). The CDR3 spans 17 residues. The germline V and J ends were trimmed by 6 bases and 6 bases, with 23 bases remaining between them. Germline loops: CDR1 MDHEN, CDR2 SYDVKM. The CDR3 DNA sequence: TGTGCCAGCAGCCCACCGTCGGGATGGACCGGACCCGGGGAGCTGTTTTTT. Its protein is CASSPPSGWTGPGELFF.

The genes are TRBV5-4 and TRBJ2-5, with 7 nucleotides matching TRBD1. This CDR3 contains 14 residues. The trim removed 3 bases at V and 1 base at J, leaving 3 bases unmatched. Germline CDR1 is SGHNT and CDR2 is YYREEE (reference sequence). DNA of the CDR3: TGTGCCAGCAGCTATGGGACAGCCCAAGAGACCCAGTACTTC. Translating gives CASSYGTAQETQYF.

The rearrangement joins TRBV5-1 to TRBJ2-2; 10 nucleotides match TRBD2. Germline CDR1 SGHRS, CDR2 YFSETQ. J gave up 6 bases and V 0 bases, and 5 bases lay outside the gene matches. The length of the CDR3 is 16 residues. CDR3 DNA: TGCGCCAGCAGCTTGGCCAGCGGGGGGGCCTCCGGGGAGCTGTTTTTT. Encoded protein: CASSLASGGASGELFF. Drawing the rest from reference TRBV5-1 and TRBJ2-2, the complete variable domain is KAGVTQTPRYLIKTRGQQVTLSCSPISGHRSVSWYQQTPGQGLQFLFEYFSETQRNKGNFPGRFSGRQFSNSRSEMNVSTLELGDSALYLCASSLASGGASGELFFGEGSRLTVL.

This chain connects TRBV7-2 to TRBJ2-7; TRBD2 matches 8 bases. Per the germline V gene, CDR1 is SGHTA and CDR2 is FQGNSA. The CDR3 sequence is 15 residues long. V trimming: 1 base; J trimming: 7 bases; junction bases outside the gene matches: 9. The CDR3 protein is CASSLDSSGGREQYF. As DNA, the CDR3 is TGTGCCAGCAGCTTAGACTCGAGCGGGGGTCGTGAGCAGTACTTC.

The CDR3: CASTLSGARTDTQYF. As DNA, the CDR3 is TGTGCCAGCACACTGAGCGGGGCGAGGACAGATACGCAGTATTTT. This chain joins TRBV9 and TRBJ2-3; 7 bases map to TRBD2. This CDR3 contains 15 residues. Germline CDR1 and CDR2: SGDLS and YYNGEE. Unmatched junction bases numbered 10, after V lost 6 bases and J lost 3 bases. Based on the CDR3 plus reference TRBV9 and TRBJ2-3, the full variable domain is DSGVTQTPKHLITATGQRVTLRCSPRSGDLSVYWYQQSLDQGLQFLIQYYNGEERAKGNILERFSAQQFPDLHSELNLSSLELGDSALYFCASTLSGARTDTQYFGPGTRLTVL.

This chain connects TRBV6-5 to TRBJ1-5; no reliable D call. This CDR3 has 14 amino acids. V was trimmed by 4 bases and J by 2 bases, leaving 9 bases between them. Germline-derived CDR1 and CDR2 are MNHEY and SVGAGI. The CDR3 DNA follows: TGTGCCAGCAGTTCGGGGTCCGGCAATCAGCCCCAGCATTTT. Translating it yields CASSSGSGNQPQHF.

J is TRBJ2-3 and V is TRBV11-2; 7 nucleotides align to TRBD2. This CDR3 comprises 16 residues. V shed 3 bases, J shed 2 bases, and the junction held 8 bases outside the gene matches. Germline V gene data show CDR1 as SGHAT and CDR2 as FQNNGV. The CDR3 spells CASSFILAPNTDTQYF. CDR3 DNA: TGTGCCAGCAGCTTTATACTAGCGCCAAACACAGATACGCAGTATTTT.

The chain links TRBV28 to TRBJ1-5; D not certain. The ends were cut back, 2 bases at V and 7 bases at J, with 15 bases in the middle. CDR3 size: 15 residues. Germline CDR1 and CDR2: MDHEN and SYDVKM. The CDR3 nucleotides are TGTGCCAGCAGTTTAACGCTGGGAGATTTGCAGCCCCAGCATTTT. This gives the protein CASSLTLGDLQPQHF. The whole variable domain, filled in from reference TRBV28 and TRBJ1-5, reads DVKVTQSSRYLVKRTGEKVFLECVQDMDHENMFWYRQDPGLGLRLIYFSYDVKMKEKGDIPEGYSVSREKKERFSLILESASTNQTSMYLCASSLTLGDLQPQHFGDGTRLSIL.

This clone was seen more than once but under ten times. The chain uses TRBV11-2 and TRBJ2-7; 7 bases line up with TRBD1. With V trimmed by 1 base and J by 3 bases, 3 bases remained unmatched. From germline, CDR1 is SGHAT and CDR2 FQNNGV. The CDR3 sequence is 14 residues long. The CDR3 DNA is TGTGCCAGCAGCTTAGTGTGGGACAGCTACGAGCAGTACTTC. It translates to CASSLVWDSYEQYF.

The chain recombines TRBV30 with TRBJ2-7; 10 nucleotides match TRBD2. With V trimmed by 8 bases and J by 0 bases, 4 bases remained unmatched. Germline assignment: CDR1 GTSNPN and CDR2 SVGIG (reference sequence). The CDR3 spans 13 residues. The chain's CDR3 is CAMSGRVSYEQYF. In DNA form, the CDR3 reads TGTGCCATGAGCGGGAGGGTCTCCTACGAGCAGTACTTC.